The clone carrying this TCR beta chain was seen a few times. Its antigen is not identified. TCRdb analysed the reads with MiXCR anew, one entry per CDR3 protein. The sample records about 700,000 distinct CDR3 sequences, roughly 36% being singletons. These data belong to a study of T cell repertoires in cytomegalovirus infection. Turning to the study itself: HLA-B-restricted CMV epitopes that are well studied, plus recently identified HLA-C-restricted ones, were used by the study. TCR beta signatures that were public indicated CMV infection and matching HLA type. Overall study results and limits: Dominating the ex vivo response were TCR beta clonotypes that were CMV-specific and HLA-C-restricted.

The germline CDR1 and CDR2 sequences are SQVTM and ANQGSEA. The CDR3 is 15 amino acids. V lost 5 bases and J 9 bases, leaving 25 bases between the germline ends. The J gene is TRBJ1-2, the V gene TRBV29-1; D call uncertain. This specimen consisted of cultured PBMCs, obtained from culture after CMV antigen stimulation. The clonotype comes from a human donor in good health (CMV status not recorded). Some clones in this sample may be carry-over from other donors' samples. CDR3 loop: CSVKGITPGPLSYTF. In DNA, the CDR3 is TGCAGCGTTAAGGGAATAACCCCGGGCCCTTTGAGCTACACCTTC.